This TCR beta chain was obtained from a study of human CD8 memory T cell subsets. The CDR3 is 15 residues long. Germline CDR1 and CDR2: MNHEY and SVGAGI. Production of TCR beta libraries used UMI-labeled 5' RACE as the method. TCRdb re-called the 5' RACE reads, yielding one record per CDR3 amino acid sequence without DNA. The sample features around 11,000 distinct CDR3 sequences, with roughly 8.6% in its top ten. This chain joins TRBV6-5 and TRBJ1-1; TCRdb designates TRBD1, a call that cannot be tested without DNA. The sequencing input was CD8+ T cells from PBMCs. The sequence derives from a human donor in good health. Here the CDR3 reads CASSTYSRVTTEAFF.